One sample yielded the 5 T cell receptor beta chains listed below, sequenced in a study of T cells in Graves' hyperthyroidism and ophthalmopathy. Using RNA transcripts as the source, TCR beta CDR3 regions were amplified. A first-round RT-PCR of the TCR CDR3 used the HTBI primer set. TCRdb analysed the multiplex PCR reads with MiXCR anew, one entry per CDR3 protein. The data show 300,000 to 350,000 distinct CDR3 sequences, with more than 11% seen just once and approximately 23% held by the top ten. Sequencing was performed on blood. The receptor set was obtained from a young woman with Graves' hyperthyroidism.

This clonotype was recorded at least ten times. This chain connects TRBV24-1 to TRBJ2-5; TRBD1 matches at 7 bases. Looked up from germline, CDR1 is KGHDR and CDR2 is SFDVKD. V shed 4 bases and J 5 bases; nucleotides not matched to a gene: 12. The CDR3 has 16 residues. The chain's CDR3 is CATSDPGQPKIETQYF. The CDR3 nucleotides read TGTGCCACCAGTGACCCGGGACAGCCCAAAATCGAGACCCAGTACTTC.

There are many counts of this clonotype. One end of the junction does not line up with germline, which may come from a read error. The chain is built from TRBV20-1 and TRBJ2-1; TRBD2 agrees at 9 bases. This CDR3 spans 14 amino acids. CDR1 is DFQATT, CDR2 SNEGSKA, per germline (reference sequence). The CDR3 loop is CSASGGRAYDEQFF. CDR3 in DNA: TGCAGTGCTAGCGGCGGGAGGGCCTACGATGAGCAGTTCTTC.

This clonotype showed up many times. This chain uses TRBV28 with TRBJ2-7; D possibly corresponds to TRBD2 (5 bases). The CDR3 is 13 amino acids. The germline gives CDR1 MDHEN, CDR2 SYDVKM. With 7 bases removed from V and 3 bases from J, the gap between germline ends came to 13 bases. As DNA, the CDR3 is TGTGCCAGCACATCTAGCAGCCTCTACGAGCAGTACTTC. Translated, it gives CASTSSSLYEQYF.

The DNA for the CDR3 is TGTGCCAGCAGCTTGCTGCCCGGTTTTCGGGAGACCCAGTACTTC. This translates into CASSLLPGFRETQYF. V usage is TRBV5-6 and J usage is TRBJ2-5; no definite D call. Trimming pared 1 base from V and 5 bases from J, leaving 15 bases between. CDR1 is SGHDT, CDR2 YYEEEE, per germline. CDR3 size: 15 residues.

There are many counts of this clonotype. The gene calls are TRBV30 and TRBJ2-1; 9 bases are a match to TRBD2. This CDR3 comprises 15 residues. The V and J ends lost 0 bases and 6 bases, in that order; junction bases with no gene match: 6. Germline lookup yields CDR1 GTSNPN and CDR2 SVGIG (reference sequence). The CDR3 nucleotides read TGTGCCTGGAGTGTACGTGGCGGGGGGGGCAATGAGCAGTTCTTC. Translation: CAWSVRGGGGNEQFF.